A selection of T cell receptor beta chains follows, all from one sample in a study of human T cells and chemical hapten exposure. Each CDR3 protein is one row after TCRdb ran MiXCR on the RACE reads. The top ten clones hold under 2% of a sample with around 57,000 distinct CDR3 sequences, 11% of them seen once. The sample consisted of whole blood, taken in connection with sensitization to the hapten diphenylcyclopropenone (DPC). These receptors all come from a middle-aged woman with alopecia areata. Some clones in this sample may be carry-over from other donors' samples. CDR3s include the opening cysteine and the closing phenylalanine or tryptophan. A D gene is named only where the DNA matches it firmly. Size values are once, few and many counts, or a class for expanded clones, and some rows have none.

size | J | V | D | DNA | CDR3
many | TRBJ1-1 | TRBV27 | NA | TGTGCCAGGCAGGATAACACTGAAGCTTTCTTT | CARQDNTEAFF
many | TRBJ2-4 | TRBV7-8 | TRBD2 | TGTGCCAGCAGCTTATGGCAAACGGGAGGGTTAAACATTCAGTACTTC | CASSLWQTGGLNIQYF
NA | TRBJ2-2 | TRBV7-8 | NA | TGTGCCAGCCTCGGGGGTAACACCGGGGAGCTGTTTTTT | CASLGGNTGELFF
few | TRBJ1-3 | TRBV6-6 | NA | TGTGCCAGCAGTTACGACCGGGACCATAACTCTGGAAACACCATATATTTT | CASSYDRDHNSGNTIYF
NA | TRBJ2-2 | TRBV20-1 | NA | TGCAGTGCTACGACCGCGGGCAGGGTTGGCACCGGGGAGCTGTTATTT | CSATTAGRVGTGELLF
few | TRBJ2-5 | TRBV6-2/TRBV6-3 | NA | TGTGCCAGCAGTAGAAGACAGAACCAAGAGACCCAGTACTTC | CASSRRQNQETQYF
few | TRBJ2-6 | TRBV7-9 | NA | TGTGCCGGAGAGGAGTCTGGGGCCAACGTCCTGACTTTC | CAGEESGANVLTF
many | TRBJ2-7 | TRBV14 | NA | TGTGCCAGCAGCCAAGTGTCAAATTGGGACGAGCAGTACTTC | CASSQVSNWDEQYF
NA | TRBJ2-7 | TRBV7-6 | NA | TGTGCCAGCAGCTTAACCGGGACTGCGACCTACGAGCAGTACTTC | CASSLTGTATYEQYF
many | TRBJ2-1 | TRBV11-2 | NA | TGTGCCAGCAGCTTCTGGTCCTACAATGAGCAGTTCTTC | CASSFWSYNEQFF
NA | TRBJ2-7 | TRBV27 | TRBD2 | TGTGCCAGCAGTTTATCAACTAGCGGGTACGAGCAGTACTTC | CASSLSTSGYEQYF
many | TRBJ2-7 | TRBV7-9 | NA | TGTGCCAGCAGAGCGGACGGAGGGGTCTCCGAGCAGTACTTC | CASRADGGVSEQYF
NA | TRBJ2-4 | TRBV19 | NA | TGTGCCAGTAGTAAGTCTGTAGCCAAAAACATTCAGTACTTC | CASSKSVAKNIQYF
many | TRBJ2-2 | TRBV28 | NA | TGTGCCAGCAGCCACGAGGGCGCCGGGGAGCTGTTTTTT | CASSHEGAGELFF
many | TRBJ2-1 | TRBV9 | TRBD2 | TGTGCCAGCAGCCGAAAACGACTAGCGGGGTCCCTTGGGAATGAGCAGTTCTTC | CASSRKRLAGSLGNEQFF
few | TRBJ1-6 | TRBV10-3 | NA | TGTGCCATCAGTGAGGGGGAGAATTCACCCCTCCACTTT | CAISEGENSPLHF
many | TRBJ2-3 | TRBV20-1 | NA | TGCAGTCAACCGGGAGGCACAGATACGCAGTATTTT | CSQPGGTDTQYF
NA | TRBJ2-2 | TRBV19 | NA | TGTGCCAGTAGTATTGGCCTACGGACCGGGGAGCTGTTATTT | CASSIGLRTGELLF
NA | TRBJ2-7 | TRBV7-8 | TRBD2 | TGTGCCAGCAGCTTAGGTACTAGCGGGAGGGCGGACTTACGAAAGCAGTACTTC | CASSLGTSGRADLRKQYF
NA | TRBJ1-1 | TRBV28 | NA | TGTGCCAGCAGTTTGTCCACTGAAGCTTTCTTT | CASSLSTEAFF
NA | TRBJ1-2 | TRBV29-1 | NA | TGCAGCGTTGAGTCCAACTATGGCTACACCTTC | CSVESNYGYTF
many | TRBJ2-5 | TRBV9 | NA | TGTGCCAGCAGCGTAGGGCACCAGAGAGAGACCCAGTACTTC | CASSVGHQRETQYF
NA | TRBJ1-1 | TRBV7-6 | NA | TGTGCCAGCAGCTTAGGGACACTGAACACTGAAGCTTTCTTT | CASSLGTLNTEAFF
NA | TRBJ2-7 | TRBV29-1 | NA | TGCAGCGTTGCACAGGACCACTCCTACGAGCAGTACTTC | CSVAQDHSYEQYF
few | TRBJ2-5 | TRBV7-2 | NA | TGTGCCAGCAGCCTCGCATGGGGCTACCAAGAGACCCAGTACTTC | CASSLAWGYQETQYF
many | TRBJ1-1 | TRBV6-6 | NA | TGTGCCAGCAGTCCAACCGAGACAGGAAGGACCACTGAAGCTTTCTTT | CASSPTETGRTTEAFF
NA | TRBJ1-1 | TRBV6-5 | NA | TGTGCCAGCAATAGTATAACAGGTGAAGCTTTCTTT | CASNSITGEAFF
many | TRBJ1-5 | TRBV18 | TRBD1 | TGTGCCAGCTCACCACTGGGGACAGGGAGTCAGCCCCAGCATTTT | CASSPLGTGSQPQHF
few | TRBJ2-6 | TRBV14 | NA | TGTGCCAGCAGCCGGCCCGGGGCCAACGTCCTGACTTTC | CASSRPGANVLTF
few | TRBJ1-5 | TRBV6-2/TRBV6-3 | NA | TGTGCCAGCAGTCATCCCAGGGTTGGTCAGCCCCAGCATTTT | CASSHPRVGQPQHF
many | TRBJ2-2 | TRBV29-1 | NA | TGCAGCGCCCGAGAGTCCGGGGAGCTGTTTTTT | CSARESGELFF
many | TRBJ2-1 | TRBV5-1 | NA | TGCGCCAGCAGCTTTGGCAGCAACAATGAGCAGTTCTTC | CASSFGSNNEQFF
many | TRBJ2-7 | TRBV20-1 | NA | TGCAGTGCTAGAGATATGGCGGGCTACGAGCAGTACTTC | CSARDMAGYEQYF